Below, 23 T cell receptor beta chains from the same sample are listed, as sequenced in a study of identifying expanded T cells in peripheral blood (dated by TCRdb to about 2019). The library came from the immunoSEQ multiplex PCR assay. In its TCRdb copy, this immuneACCESS table keeps in-frame sequences only and misses some clones. Where compared with another copy, unresolved V genes explain less than half of these, and the others have no known cause. For this sample the table gives 120,000 or so clones, of which roughly 80% were detected only once. Of the sample, 3.3% falls within the top ten clones. Sequenced material: blood. These receptors originate from a person aged 18 to 75 in good health.

The chain joins TRBV7-6 to TRBJ1-3; maybe TRBD1 (5 bases). V was cut by 2 bases and J by 3 bases, with 14 bases left in between. The CDR3 has 16 residues. Germline CDR1 and CDR2: SGHVS and FNYEAQ. The CDR3 protein is CASSLLGQGSGNTIYF. The CDR3 DNA follows: TGTGCCAGCAGCTTATTGGGGCAGGGAAGTGGAAACACCATATATTTT.

This rearrangement joins TRBV2 to TRBJ1-4; 8 nucleotides agree with TRBD1. The V gene end was trimmed by 5 bases and the J gene end by 5 bases; junction bases not matched to a gene: 4. CDR3 length: 14 residues. Germline CDR1 is SNHLY and CDR2 is FYNNEI. The CDR3, as DNA: TGTGCCAGCAGTTCCCAGGGGGCGAATGAAAAACTGTTTTTT. Translation: CASSSQGANEKLFF.

The chain links TRBV7-9 to TRBJ2-3, with TRBD1 as a possible D gene (5 bases). The CDR3 totals 16 residues. Trimming took 3 bases from V and 0 from J, leaving 13 bases between them. Germline CDR1 and CDR2: SEHNR and FQNEAQ (reference sequence). The chain's CDR3 is CASSFFRPGSTDTQYF. CDR3 DNA: TGTGCCAGCAGCTTTTTCCGACCAGGGAGCACAGATACGCAGTATTTT.

A single count supports this clone. V is TRBV5-1 and J is TRBJ2-3; weak D call: TRBD1 (7 bases). Per germline, CDR1 SGHRS and CDR2 YFSETQ. The CDR3 length is 15 residues. V shed 4 bases and J shed 2 bases, with 14 bases lying between them. DNA for the CDR3: TGCGCCAGCAGCCGGAGGGGGACAGACACAGATACGCAGTATTTT. Its protein product is CASSRRGTDTDTQYF.

The chain combines TRBV19 with TRBJ2-2; D unclear. In germline, CDR1 is LNHDA, CDR2 SQIVND (reference sequence). The germline V and J ends were trimmed by 7 bases and 4 bases, with 13 bases remaining between them. The CDR3 totals 14 residues. For the CDR3, the DNA is TGTGCCAGTACTTATTGGGGTTCCACCGGGGAGCTGTTTTTT. Encoded protein: CASTYWGSTGELFF.

The V gene is TRBV4-2, the J gene TRBJ1-4; 7 nucleotides line up with TRBD1. This CDR3 spans 16 amino acids. J lost 5 bases, V lost 0 bases, and 6 bases had no gene match. Germline V CDR1 and CDR2: LGHNA, YNFKEQ. CDR3 DNA: TGTGCCAGCAGCCAAGAAGAGAGACAGGGAAATGAAAAACTGTTTTTT. Translating gives CASSQEERQGNEKLFF.

The chain has TRBV9 and TRBJ1-6, with no clear D. The V and J ends lost 0 bases and 10 bases respectively, with 8 bases between them. The CDR3 spans 13 residues. Germline V gene data show CDR1 as SGDLS and CDR2 as YYNGEE. The DNA for the CDR3 is TGTGCCAGCAGCGTAGATGAGGGATCACCCCTCCACTTT. Translating gives CASSVDEGSPLHF.

V is TRBV7-2 and J is TRBJ1-4; 8 bases align to TRBD1. The length of the CDR3 is 16 residues. Germline CDR1 is SGHTA and CDR2 is FQGNSA. Unmatched junction bases numbered 6, after V lost 2 bases and J lost 4 bases. CDR3 protein: CASSLSRGQYNEKLFF. CDR3 bases: TGTGCCAGCAGCTTAAGCAGGGGGCAATATAATGAAAAACTGTTTTTT.

This clone was seen only a few times. The chain links TRBV4-1 to TRBJ1-2, with D uncertain. The CDR3 length is 10 residues. Germline lookup yields CDR1 MGHRA and CDR2 YSYEKL. V shed 8 bases and J shed 2 bases, with 3 bases lying between them. DNA of the CDR3: TGCGCCAGCGGCAACTATGGCTACACCTTC. Translated, it gives CASGNYGYTF.

This chain links TRBV9 with TRBJ1-6, with D unresolved. This CDR3 has 13 residues. Germline loops: CDR1 SGDLS, CDR2 YYNGEE. Trimming pared 4 bases from V and 7 bases from J, leaving 9 bases between. The CDR3 here is CASSTPPNSPLHF. The DNA for the CDR3 is TGTGCCAGCAGCACACCTCCGAATTCACCCCTCCACTTT.

CDR3 protein: CASSLTSGGQETQYF. CDR3 coding DNA: TGTGCCAGCAGTTTGACTAGCGGGGGCCAAGAGACCCAGTACTTC. The rearrangement joins TRBV28 to TRBJ2-5; 12 nucleotides agree with TRBD2. The CDR3 length is 15 residues. With V trimmed by 3 bases and J by 1 base, 0 bases remained unmatched. The germline V gene encodes CDR1 MDHEN and CDR2 SYDVKM.

The CDR3 region is CASSSGTGPLYEQYF. In nucleotides, the CDR3 is TGTGCCAGCAGTAGCGGGACAGGGCCTTTATACGAGCAGTACTTC. The gene calls are TRBV6-1 and TRBJ2-7; 9 nucleotides match TRBD1. CDR1 MNHNS and CDR2 SASEGT come from the germline V gene. The CDR3 has 15 amino acids. V lost 5 bases and J lost 4; bases outside the gene matches: 9.

The chain joins TRBV15 to TRBJ1-1; D remains unclear. Germline-derived CDR1 and CDR2 are LNHNV and YYDKDF (reference sequence). V was shortened by 8 bases and J by 4 bases, with 14 bases between the two germline ends. The CDR3 runs to 13 residues. CDR3 protein: CATSLRGSTEAFF. For the CDR3, the DNA is TGTGCCACCTCACTACGGGGTAGCACTGAAGCTTTCTTT.

V and J are TRBV14 and TRBJ2-3; possibly TRBD1 or TRBD2 for D (8 bases each). The CDR3 runs to 17 residues. CDR1 and CDR2 from the germline V gene are SGHDN and FVKESK. V shed 4 bases and J shed 1 base, with 18 bases lying between them. The chain's CDR3 is CASSPRRGGQGTDTQYF. The CDR3 nucleotides are TGTGCCAGCAGCCCCCGCCGGGGGGGACAGGGCACAGATACGCAGTATTTT.

V and J are TRBV11-3 and TRBJ2-7; 8 bases fit TRBD1. The CDR3 consists of 15 residues. With V trimmed by 4 bases and J by 3 bases, 8 bases remained unmatched. The germline V gene has CDR1 SGHNT and CDR2 YENEEA. CDR3 nucleotides: TGTGCCAGCAGCTCTCGACAGGGGATTTTCTACGAGCAGTACTTC. Protein product: CASSSRQGIFYEQYF. The full variable domain, rest sourced from reference TRBV11-3 and TRBJ2-7, is EAGVVQSPRYKIIEKKQPVAFWCNPISGHNTLYWYLQNLGQGPELLIRYENEEAVDDSQLPKDRFSAERLKGVDSTLKIQPAELGDSAVYLCASSSRQGIFYEQYFGPGTRLTVT.

The chain links TRBV19 to TRBJ2-5; D unclear. The ends were cut back, 2 bases at V and 1 base at J, with 5 bases in the middle. The germline V gene encodes CDR1 LNHDA and CDR2 SQIVND (reference sequence). This CDR3 spans 13 amino acids. The CDR3 DNA reads as TGTGCCAGTAGTATATGGGCCCAAGAGACCCAGTACTTC. This sequence encodes CASSIWAQETQYF.

The chain combines TRBV4-3 with TRBJ1-1; possibly TRBD1 for D (5 bases). The germline V and J ends were trimmed by 1 base and 3 bases, with 24 bases remaining between them. Germline V gene data show CDR1 as LGHNA and CDR2 as YSLEER. CDR3 length equals 19 residues. The chain's CDR3 is CASSQARRGVYGGDTEAFF. The CDR3 DNA follows: TGCGCCAGCAGCCAAGCACGGAGGGGTGTTTATGGGGGGGACACTGAAGCTTTCTTT.

This rearrangement joins TRBV5-6 to TRBJ2-2, with D unresolved. The length of the CDR3 is 14 residues. The germline V and J ends were trimmed by 3 bases and 7 bases, with 13 bases remaining between them. Per the germline V gene, CDR1 is SGHDT and CDR2 is YYEEEE. CDR3 coding DNA: TGTGCCAGCAGCTCATCTGTGGGTCACGGGGAGCTGTTTTTT. Translated: CASSSSVGHGELFF.

This clone has just one count. The V gene is TRBV5-6, the J gene TRBJ2-2; D is tentatively TRBD1 or TRBD2 (5 bases each). CDR3 length: 17 residues. The germline V gene has CDR1 SGHDT and CDR2 YYEEEE. Trimming took 1 base from V and 0 from J, leaving 13 bases between them. CDR3 protein: CASSLYLGAPNTGELFF. For the CDR3, the DNA is TGTGCCAGCAGCTTGTATCTCGGGGCTCCGAACACCGGGGAGCTGTTTTTT.

V is TRBV7-2 and J is TRBJ2-1, with D possibly being TRBD1 (7 bases). With 7 bases removed from V and 8 bases from J, the gap between germline ends came to 21 bases. This CDR3 is 15 amino acids long. The germline V gene has CDR1 SGHTA and CDR2 FQGNSA. CDR3 sequence (DNA): TGTGCCAGCACCCAGCCCAGTCAGGGGGGTTATGAGCAGTTCTTC. Translating it yields CASTQPSQGGYEQFF. Looking up the rest from reference TRBV7-2 and TRBJ2-1 gives the full variable domain: GAGVSQSPSNKVTEKGKDVELRCDPISGHTALYWYRQSLGQGLEFLIYFQGNSAPDKSGLPSDRFSAERTGGSVSTLTIQRTQQEDSAVYLCASTQPSQGGYEQFFGPGTRLTVL.

This chain connects TRBV11-2 to TRBJ1-2, with D unresolved. V shed 1 base and J shed 4 bases, with 10 bases lying between them. CDR3 length: 14 residues. Per the germline V gene, CDR1 is SGHAT and CDR2 is FQNNGV. CDR3 loop: CASSLGRLPYGYTF. The CDR3 DNA follows: TGTGCCAGCAGCTTAGGGAGACTACCCTATGGCTACACCTTC. Full variable domain (outside the CDR3, taken from reference TRBV11-2 and TRBJ1-2): EAGVAQSPRYKIIEKRQSVAFWCNPISGHATLYWYQQILGQGPKLLIQFQNNGVVDDSQLPKDRFSAERLKGVDSTLKIQPAKLEDSAVYLCASSLGRLPYGYTFGSGTRLTVV.

This chain uses TRBV11-2 with TRBJ2-7, with D unclear. Germline lookup yields CDR1 SGHAT and CDR2 FQNNGV. V dropped 4 bases and J dropped 2 bases, with 6 bases sitting between them. The CDR3 covers 12 residues. This CDR3 is CASSSWTYEQYF. The DNA for the CDR3 is TGTGCCAGCAGCTCCTGGACCTACGAGCAGTACTTC. Based on the CDR3 plus reference TRBV11-2 and TRBJ2-7, the full variable domain is EAGVAQSPRYKIIEKRQSVAFWCNPISGHATLYWYQQILGQGPKLLIQFQNNGVVDDSQLPKDRFSAERLKGVDSTLKIQPAKLEDSAVYLCASSSWTYEQYFGPGTRLTVT.

The J gene is TRBJ2-1, the V gene TRBV4-3; 8 nucleotides agree with TRBD2. From germline, CDR1 is LGHNA and CDR2 YSLEER. V lost 5 bases, J lost 0 bases, and 3 bases stayed unmatched. CDR3 length: 15 residues. The CDR3 protein is CASSNRGGSYNEQFF. The CDR3 nucleotides read TGCGCCAGCAGCAACCGGGGGGGCTCCTACAATGAGCAGTTCTTC.